This T cell receptor beta chain is drawn from a study of response to subunit inactivated influenza vaccine. Study-wide results and caveats: There was a suggestion from the authors that each seasonal influenza vaccination recruits few new T cells.

This clonotype appeared a few times. Antigen unknown. CDR3 length: 16 amino acids. Trimming took 0 bases from V and 2 from J, leaving 13 bases between them. Germline assignment: CDR1 SGHRS and CDR2 YFSETQ. TCRdb reprocessed the RT-PCR reads via MiXCR and lists one record per CDR3 protein. The table lists roughly 790,000 distinct CDR3 sequences, 21% of them singletons. The source material was PBMCs from blood, sampled roughly 5 days after vaccination. The clonotype was recovered from a man in his fifties or sixties who received an inactivated influenza vaccine. The rearrangement uses TRBV5-1 and TRBJ2-3, with a tentative D call TRBD2 (6 bases). CDR3 DNA sequence: TGCGCCAGCAGCTTGGGGGCTAGCGCTCCCACAGATACGCAGTATTTT. It is translated as CASSLGASAPTDTQYF.